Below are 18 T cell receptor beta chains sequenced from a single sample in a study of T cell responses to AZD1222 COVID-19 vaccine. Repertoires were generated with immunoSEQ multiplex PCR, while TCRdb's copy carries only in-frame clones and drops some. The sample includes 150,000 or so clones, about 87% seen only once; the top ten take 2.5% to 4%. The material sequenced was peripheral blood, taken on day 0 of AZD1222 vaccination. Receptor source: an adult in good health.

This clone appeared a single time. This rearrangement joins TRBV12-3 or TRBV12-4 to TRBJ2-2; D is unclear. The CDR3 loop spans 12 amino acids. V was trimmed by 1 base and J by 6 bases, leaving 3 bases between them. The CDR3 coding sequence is TGTGCCAGCAGTTTAGGGGCCGGGGAGCTGTTTTTT. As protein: CASSLGAGELFF.

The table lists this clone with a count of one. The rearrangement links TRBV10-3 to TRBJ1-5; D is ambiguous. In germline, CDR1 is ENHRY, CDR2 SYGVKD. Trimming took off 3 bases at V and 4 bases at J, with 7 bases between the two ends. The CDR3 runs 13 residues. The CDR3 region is CAISEDGNQPQHF. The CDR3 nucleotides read TGTGCCATCAGTGAAGATGGGAATCAGCCCCAGCATTTT.

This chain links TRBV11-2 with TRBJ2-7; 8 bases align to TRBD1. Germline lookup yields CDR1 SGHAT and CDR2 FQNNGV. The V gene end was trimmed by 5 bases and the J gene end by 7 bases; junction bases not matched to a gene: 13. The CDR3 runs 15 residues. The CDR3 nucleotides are TGTGCCAGCAGCATCCTAGGACAGGGAGTGAAAGAGCAGTACTTC. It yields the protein CASSILGQGVKEQYF. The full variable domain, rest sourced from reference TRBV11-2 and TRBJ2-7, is EAGVAQSPRYKIIEKRQSVAFWCNPISGHATLYWYQQILGQGPKLLIQFQNNGVVDDSQLPKDRFSAERLKGVDSTLKIQPAKLEDSAVYLCASSILGQGVKEQYFGPGTRLTVT.

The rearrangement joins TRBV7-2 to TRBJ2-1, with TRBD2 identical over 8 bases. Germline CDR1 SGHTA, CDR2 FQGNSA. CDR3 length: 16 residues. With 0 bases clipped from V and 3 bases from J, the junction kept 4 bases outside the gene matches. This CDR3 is CASSLAGAGGYNEQFF. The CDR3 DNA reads TGTGCCAGCAGCTTAGCTGGCGCGGGGGGCTACAATGAGCAGTTCTTC.

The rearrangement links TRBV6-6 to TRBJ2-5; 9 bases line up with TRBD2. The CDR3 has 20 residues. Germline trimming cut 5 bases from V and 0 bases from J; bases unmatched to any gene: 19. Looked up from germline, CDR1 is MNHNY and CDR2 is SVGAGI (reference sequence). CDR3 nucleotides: TGTGCCAGCAGTCCAGAGGGGGGGCAGGGACTAGCCTTTTACCAAGAGACCCAGTACTTC. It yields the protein CASSPEGGQGLAFYQETQYF.

CDR3 loop: CASSLYGHEQFF. CDR3 nucleotides: TGTGCCAGCAGCTTGTACGGGCATGAGCAGTTCTTC. The gene calls are TRBV5-6 and TRBJ2-1, with no clear D. The CDR3 is made up of 12 amino acids. Germline V gene data show CDR1 as SGHDT and CDR2 as YYEEEE. The germline V and J ends were trimmed by 1 base and 8 bases, with 7 bases remaining between them.

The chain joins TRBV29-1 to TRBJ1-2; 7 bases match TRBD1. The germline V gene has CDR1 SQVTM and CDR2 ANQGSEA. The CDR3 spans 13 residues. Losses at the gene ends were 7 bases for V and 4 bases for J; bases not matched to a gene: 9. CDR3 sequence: CSATTGLGYGYTF. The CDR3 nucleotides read TGCAGCGCTACGACAGGGTTGGGCTATGGCTACACCTTC.

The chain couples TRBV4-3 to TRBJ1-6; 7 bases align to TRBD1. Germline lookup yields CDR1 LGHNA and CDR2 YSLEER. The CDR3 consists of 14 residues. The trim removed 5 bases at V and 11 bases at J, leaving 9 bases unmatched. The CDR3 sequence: CASSGRQGWTPLHF. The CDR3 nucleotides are TGCGCCAGCAGCGGACGACAGGGCTGGACACCCCTCCACTTT.

CDR3 amino acids: CASGRVGNQPQHF. DNA of the CDR3: TGCGCCAGTGGTAGGGTCGGCAATCAGCCCCAGCATTTT. This sequence joins TRBV10-2 and TRBJ1-5; D remains unclear. The CDR3 spans 13 residues. Germline lookup yields CDR1 WSHSY and CDR2 SAAADI. Deletions cut 9 bases from V and 2 bases from J, with 11 bases between.

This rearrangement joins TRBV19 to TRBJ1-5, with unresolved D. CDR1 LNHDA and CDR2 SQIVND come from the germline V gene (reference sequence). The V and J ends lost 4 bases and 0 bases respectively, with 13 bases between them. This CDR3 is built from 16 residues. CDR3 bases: TGTGCCAGTAGTACGCCTCACAGCTATAGCAATCAGCCCCAGCATTTT. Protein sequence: CASSTPHSYSNQPQHF.

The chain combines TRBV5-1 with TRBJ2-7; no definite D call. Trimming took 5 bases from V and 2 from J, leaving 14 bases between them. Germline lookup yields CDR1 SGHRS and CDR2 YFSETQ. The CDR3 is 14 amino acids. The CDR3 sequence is CASRLGDGPYEQYF. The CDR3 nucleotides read TGCGCCAGCAGACTGGGCGACGGACCCTACGAGCAGTACTTC.

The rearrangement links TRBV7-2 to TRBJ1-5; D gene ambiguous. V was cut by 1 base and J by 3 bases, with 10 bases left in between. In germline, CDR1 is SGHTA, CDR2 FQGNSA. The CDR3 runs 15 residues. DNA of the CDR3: TGTGCCAGCAGCTTAGATAGGGCCACCAATCAGCCCCAGCATTTT. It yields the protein CASSLDRATNQPQHF. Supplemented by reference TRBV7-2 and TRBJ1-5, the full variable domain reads GAGVSQSPSNKVTEKGKDVELRCDPISGHTALYWYRQSLGQGLEFLIYFQGNSAPDKSGLPSDRFSAERTGGSVSTLTIQRTQQEDSAVYLCASSLDRATNQPQHFGDGTRLSIL.

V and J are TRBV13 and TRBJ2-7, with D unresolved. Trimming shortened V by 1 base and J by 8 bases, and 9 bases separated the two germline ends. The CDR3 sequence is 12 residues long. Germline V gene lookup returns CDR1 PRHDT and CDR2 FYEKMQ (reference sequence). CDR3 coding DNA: TGTGCCAGCAGCTTAGCTCGGGCCCAGCAGTACTTC. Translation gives CASSLARAQQYF. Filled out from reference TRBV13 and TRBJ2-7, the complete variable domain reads AAGVIQSPRHLIKEKRETATLKCYPIPRHDTVYWYQQGPGQDPQFLISFYEKMQSDKGSIPDRFSAQQFSDYHSELNMSSLELGDSALYFCASSLARAQQYFGPGTRLTVT.

The CDR3 loop is CASSESGTETYEQYF. The CDR3, as DNA: TGTGCCAGCAGTGAGTCCGGGACCGAAACCTACGAGCAGTACTTC. The chain couples TRBV2 to TRBJ2-7; D may match TRBD1 or TRBD2 (5 bases each). V shed 3 bases and J shed 2 bases, with 14 bases lying between them. The CDR3 consists of 15 residues. The germline V gene encodes CDR1 SNHLY and CDR2 FYNNEI.

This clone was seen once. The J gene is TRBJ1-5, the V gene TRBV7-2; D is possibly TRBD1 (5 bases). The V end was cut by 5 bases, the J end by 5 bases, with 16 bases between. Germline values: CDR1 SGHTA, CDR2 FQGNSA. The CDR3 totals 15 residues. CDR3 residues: CASSPTLGGDQPQHF. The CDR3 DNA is TGTGCCAGCAGCCCAACTCTCGGGGGAGATCAGCCCCAGCATTTT.

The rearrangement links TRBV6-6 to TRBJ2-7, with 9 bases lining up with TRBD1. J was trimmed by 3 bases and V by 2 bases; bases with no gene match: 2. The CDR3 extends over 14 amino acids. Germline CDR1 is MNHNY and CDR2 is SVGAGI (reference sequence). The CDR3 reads CASSYPDRGYEQYF. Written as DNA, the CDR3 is TGTGCCAGCAGTTACCCGGACAGGGGCTACGAGCAGTACTTC.

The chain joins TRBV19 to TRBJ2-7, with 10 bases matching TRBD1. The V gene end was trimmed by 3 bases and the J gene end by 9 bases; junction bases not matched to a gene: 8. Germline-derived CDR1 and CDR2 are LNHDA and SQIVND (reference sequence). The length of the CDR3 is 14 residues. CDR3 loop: CASSISGQGSWQYF. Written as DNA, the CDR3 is TGTGCCAGTAGTATCTCGGGACAGGGGTCATGGCAGTACTTC.

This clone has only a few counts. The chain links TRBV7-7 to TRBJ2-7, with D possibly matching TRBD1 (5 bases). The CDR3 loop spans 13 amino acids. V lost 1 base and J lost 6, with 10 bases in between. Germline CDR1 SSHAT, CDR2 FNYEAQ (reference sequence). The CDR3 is CASSLGQIGEQYF. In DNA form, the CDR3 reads TGTGCCAGCAGCTTAGGACAGATAGGCGAGCAGTACTTC.